This T cell receptor beta chain derives from a study of vaccination and CD4 T cells after COVID-19. Remarks on this clonotype: The antigen is not known.

An Oncomine TCR Beta short-read assay was used to sequence the DNA from cultured CD4+ T cells. TCRdb re-analysed the PCR reads in MiXCR, keeping a single row per CDR3 protein. The sample consists of 20,000 to 25,000 distinct CDR3 sequences, approximately 59% of them appearing once. This CDR3 is 19 amino acids long. Sample treatment: approximately 9-day PBMC culture with coronavirus spike peptide pools or control peptides (ViraFEST assay). Material: CD4+ T cells from blood, cultured in vitro, obtained after SARS-CoV-2 vaccination. The chain uses TRBV21-1 and TRBJ1-6; the D call in the table, TRBD1, was not verified against the DNA. TRBV21-1 is noted as a pseudogene. The sequence was collected from a human donor who received a COVID-19 vaccine. The DNA for the CDR3 is TGTGCCAGCAGCAATGGGGGTTTGGGGGGGATAAGGGATAATTCACCCCTCCACTTT. Translating it yields CASSNGGLGGIRDNSPLHF.